This T cell receptor (beta chain) appears in the sequencing data of a study of T cells in narcolepsy. This clone was seen more than once but under ten times. Sequencing was performed with immunoSEQ multiplex PCR; in TCRdb, only in-frame clones are kept and a portion is missing. The sample carries 20,000 to 30,000 clones, more than 65% recorded once. The sequenced sample was memory (CD45RA-) CD4+ T cells from blood. The receptor was derived from a human donor in good health.

The CDR3 protein is CATRPALNTEAFF. The CDR3 coding sequence is TGTGCCACCCGACCTGCCCTGAACACTGAAGCTTTCTTT. This chain connects TRBV6-1 to TRBJ1-1; unclear D gene. The germline CDR1 and CDR2 sequences are MNHNS and SASEGT. Trimming cost V 10 bases and J 0 bases, with 12 bases left between them. The CDR3 runs 13 residues.